Reported below is one T cell receptor beta chain. The CDR3 is 15 residues long. The V segment lost 8 bases and the J segment 5 bases; nucleotides outside the gene matches: 10. Looked up from germline, CDR1 is MNHEY and CDR2 is SVGAGI. The sample belongs to a study of blood T cell repertoires in COVID-19. About the study: PBMCs, B-cell-depleted T cells, or T cells provided the cDNA or gDNA that made up the material.

Original data processing: Amplifying reference gene primers gave estimates of nucleated cell counts. Profiling relied on immunoSEQ multiplex PCR, and the TCRdb table lists in-frame clones only, not all of them. V and J calls plus clone size are reproduced from that table; the DNA served to infer D and trimming. Here the sample spans some 350,000 clones, more than 75% being singletons. The sequencing input was PBMCs or T cells enriched from blood (not recorded which). The sequence came from a woman aged 30 to 39 who had recovered from COVID-19. The chain recombines TRBV6-5 with TRBJ2-7; 12 bases fit TRBD2. The CDR3 DNA reads TGTGCCAGCCAAGCCCTAGCGGGAGGGCCTCACGAGCAGTACTTC. Translation gives CASQALAGGPHEQYF.